This T cell receptor beta chain was observed in a study of OX40 agonist ivuxolimab in advanced cancers. Overall study results and limits: Circulating CD4+ and CD8+ T cells showed clonal expansion by week 6 at 0.1 to 3.0 mg/kg.

This CDR3 is built from 15 residues. Germline V CDR1 and CDR2: SGHAT, FQNNGV. Only in-frame clones appear in the TCRdb table, and some are missing; sequencing was by immunoSEQ multiplex PCR. The sample includes around 30,000 clones, approximately 85% of them seen just once. About this clone itself: The antigen is unknown. Relative to the germline gene, one junction end is altered; a read error may explain this.

Sequences were derived from CD4+ or CD8+ T cells sorted from blood, sampled in a trial of the OX40 agonist ivuxolimab. The origin of this receptor is an adult with an advanced solid tumor such as melanoma, head and neck, liver or kidney cancer. The chain links TRBV11-2 to TRBJ2-3, with 16 positions matching TRBD2. The chain's CDR3 is CASSEMGLAGGRSDF. The DNA of the CDR3 is TGTGCCAGCAGCGAGATGGGACTAGCGGGGGGGAGATCGGATTTT.